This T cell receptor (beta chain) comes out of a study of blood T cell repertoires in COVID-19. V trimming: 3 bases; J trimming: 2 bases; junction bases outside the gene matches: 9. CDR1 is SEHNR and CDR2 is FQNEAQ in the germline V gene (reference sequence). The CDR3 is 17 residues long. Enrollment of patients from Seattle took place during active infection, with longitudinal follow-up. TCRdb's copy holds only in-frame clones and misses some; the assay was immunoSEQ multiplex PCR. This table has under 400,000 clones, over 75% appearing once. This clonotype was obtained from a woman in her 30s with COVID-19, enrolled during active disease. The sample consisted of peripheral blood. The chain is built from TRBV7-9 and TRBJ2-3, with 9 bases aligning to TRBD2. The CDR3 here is CASSFPSGTLLTDTQYF. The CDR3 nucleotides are TGTGCCAGCAGCTTTCCTAGCGGGACTCTCCTCACAGATACGCAGTATTTT.